These 29 T cell receptor beta chains originate from one sample sequenced in a study of cytomegalovirus exposure and HLA in healthy donors. PCR used 60 Vbeta primers and 13 Jbeta primers. TCRdb's table, derived via immunoSEQ multiplex PCR, lists solely in-frame clones and lacks some. The data contain more than 100,000 clones, around nine tenths of them seen just once; the ten biggest clones take up around 5.2%. Material: PBMCs. These receptors were taken from a young woman in good health and CMV-seronegative.

V usage is TRBV7-9 and J usage is TRBJ2-5, with 9 positions matching TRBD1. The germline V gene has CDR1 SEHNR and CDR2 FQNEAQ (reference sequence). The junction had 6 bases not matched to a gene; V was cut back by 5 bases and J by 5 bases. The CDR3 has 14 amino acids. CDR3 loop: CASSTGGLAETQYF. As DNA, the CDR3 is TGTGCCAGCAGCACAGGGGGCTTAGCGGAGACCCAGTACTTC.

The chain has TRBV9 and TRBJ1-1; possible D gene TRBD1, 5 bases. Germline values: CDR1 SGDLS, CDR2 YYNGEE. Deletions cut 6 bases from V and 5 bases from J, with 26 bases between. This CDR3 comprises 17 residues. CDR3 residues: CASTRSGTQSKGTEAFF. The DNA of the CDR3 is TGTGCCAGCACCCGATCCGGGACTCAAAGTAAGGGAACTGAAGCTTTCTTT.

The chain links TRBV10-1 to TRBJ1-4; D is ambiguous. V shed 6 bases and J shed 5 bases, with 22 bases lying between them. CDR3 length equals 17 residues. Looked up from germline, CDR1 is WNHNN and CDR2 is SYGVQD (reference sequence). CDR3 protein: CASRRIPLGSRNEKLFF. CDR3 coding DNA: TGCGCCAGCAGACGGATCCCGCTGGGCAGCCGAAATGAAAAACTGTTTTTT.

This clone has more than one count but fewer than ten. The chain carries TRBV6-5 and TRBJ2-7, with D perhaps TRBD1 (6 bases). The CDR3 totals 16 residues. Deletions cut 2 bases from V and 2 bases from J, with 16 bases between. The V gene's germline CDR1 is MNHEY and CDR2 SVGAGI. In nucleotides, the CDR3 is TGTGCCAGCAGTTACGGTCCATTGGACAGCACCTACGAGCAGTACTTC. Protein sequence: CASSYGPLDSTYEQYF.

J is TRBJ2-5 and V is TRBV4-2, with 9 bases lining up with TRBD2. Germline V gene sequence: CDR1 LGHNA, CDR2 YNFKEQ. The V segment lost 0 bases and the J segment 5 bases; nucleotides outside the gene matches: 16. The length of the CDR3 is 19 residues. The CDR3 DNA reads TGTGCCAGCAGCCAAGATTTATATGGTTGGCGGGAGGGCCCGGAGACCCAGTACTTC. It translates to CASSQDLYGWREGPETQYF.

The chain carries TRBV2 and TRBJ2-5; D might be TRBD1 (6 bases). Trimming left V 6 bases short and J 0 bases short, with 17 bases between. The CDR3 totals 16 residues. Germline V gene sequence: CDR1 SNHLY, CDR2 FYNNEI. CDR3 nucleotide sequence: TGTGCCAGCAGGACCCAGGGGTCTCCATACCAAGAGACCCAGTACTTC. It yields the protein CASRTQGSPYQETQYF.

V and J are TRBV7-3 and TRBJ2-7; 8 positions match TRBD2. The length of the CDR3 is 15 residues. CDR1 is SGHTA and CDR2 is FQGTGA in the germline V gene. The junction had 11 bases not matched to a gene; V was cut back by 5 bases and J by 5 bases. The CDR3 here is CASSPAAGVINEQYF. Written as DNA, the CDR3 is TGTGCCAGCAGCCCAGCAGCGGGAGTGATAAACGAGCAGTACTTC.

The chain combines TRBV5-5 with TRBJ1-1; D gene ambiguous. Germline lookup yields CDR1 SGHKS and CDR2 YYEKEE (reference sequence). This CDR3 spans 13 amino acids. V was pared by 1 base and J by 7 bases, with 11 bases between. CDR3 amino acids: CASSLSSRGEAFF. CDR3 DNA: TGTGCCAGCAGCTTGTCGTCCAGAGGTGAAGCTTTCTTT.

This rearrangement joins TRBV28 to TRBJ2-2; the match to TRBD1 covers 7 bases. Germline V gene sequence: CDR1 MDHEN, CDR2 SYDVKM. The CDR3 sequence is 16 residues long. Trimming at V came to 6 bases and at J to 5 bases, leaving 12 bases not matched to a gene. DNA for the CDR3: TGTGCCAGCAGAAACACGAACAGGGGTGGGACCGGGGAGCTGTTTTTT. Encoded protein: CASRNTNRGGTGELFF.

The chain combines TRBV2 with TRBJ2-3, with D possibly TRBD1 on 6 matching bases. Trimming cost V 6 bases and J 0 bases, with 19 bases left between them. The CDR3 is 17 amino acids. The germline CDR1 and CDR2 sequences are SNHLY and FYNNEI. Written as DNA, the CDR3 is TGTGCCAGCAGGTCGTTCCTGACAGGACCCAGCACAGATACGCAGTATTTT. Translated, it gives CASRSFLTGPSTDTQYF.

The chain links TRBV6-5 to TRBJ2-3; 7 nucleotides match TRBD2. The CDR3 is 14 residues long. J was trimmed by 4 bases and V by 10 bases; bases with no gene match: 11. The germline V gene has CDR1 MNHEY and CDR2 SVGAGI. The CDR3 sequence: CATRAGIVPDTQYF. In DNA, the CDR3 is TGTGCCACCAGAGCGGGGATCGTCCCAGATACGCAGTATTTT.

The genes are TRBV5-4 and TRBJ2-1; 10 positions match TRBD2. The length of the CDR3 is 16 residues. V dropped 2 bases and J dropped 8; count of bases not matched to a gene: 10. Germline lookup yields CDR1 SGHNT and CDR2 YYREEE (reference sequence). The CDR3, as DNA: TGTGCCAGCAGCTTCATGGCTAGCGGGAGATTCCATGAGCAGTTCTTC. It translates to CASSFMASGRFHEQFF.

V and J are TRBV28 and TRBJ2-1, with 9 positions matching TRBD2. Germline CDR1 is MDHEN and CDR2 is SYDVKM. V shed 9 bases and J 9 bases; nucleotides not matched to a gene: 6. This CDR3 has 12 residues. This chain's CDR3 is CASLTSGFEQFF. In DNA form, the CDR3 reads TGTGCCAGTTTAACTAGCGGGTTTGAGCAGTTCTTC.

This clone was observed a few times. The J gene is TRBJ2-1, the V gene TRBV14; 15 bases map to TRBD2. Trimming removed 3 bases from V and 10 bases from J; junction bases left unmatched: 13. Germline loops: CDR1 SGHDN, CDR2 FVKESK. The CDR3 has 18 amino acids. Here the CDR3 DNA reads TGTGCCAGCAGCCAGGAAAGACCGGGACTAGCGGGGGGCCGGGAGCAGTTCTTC. Its translation: CASSQERPGLAGGREQFF.

This chain connects TRBV18 to TRBJ1-2; D remains unclear. This CDR3 comprises 15 residues. Germline V lookup: CDR1 KGHSH, CDR2 LQKENI. Trimming stripped 3 bases from V and 2 bases from J, with 13 bases between. The CDR3 reads CASSPPFPENYGYTF. CDR3 coding DNA: TGTGCCAGCTCACCCCCCTTTCCGGAGAACTATGGCTACACCTTC. The variable domain in full, with the rest retrieved from reference TRBV18 and TRBJ1-2, is NAGVMQNPRHLVRRRGQEARLRCSPMKGHSHVYWYRQLPEEGLKFMVYLQKENIIDESGMPKERFSAEFPKEGPSILRIQQVVRGDSAAYFCASSPPFPENYGYTFGSGTRLTVV.

The rearrangement uses TRBV28 and TRBJ1-2; 8 bases are a match to TRBD1. The V segment lost 7 bases and the J segment 8 bases; nucleotides outside the gene matches: 9. This CDR3 contains 13 residues. Germline loops: CDR1 MDHEN, CDR2 SYDVKM. CDR3 nucleotide sequence: TGTGCCAGCACCCTAACAGGGGGGGGAGGCTACACCTTC. Amino acids: CASTLTGGGGYTF.

The V gene is TRBV11-2, the J gene TRBJ2-3, with TRBD2 identical over 10 bases. Per germline, CDR1 SGHAT and CDR2 FQNNGV. The CDR3 has 15 amino acids. The V segment lost 3 bases and the J segment 2 bases; nucleotides outside the gene matches: 2. The CDR3 here is CASSFTSGATDTQYF. The CDR3 region has the DNA TGTGCCAGCAGCTTCACTAGCGGGGCCACAGATACGCAGTATTTT.

Comments on this clone: One end of the junction varies from germline; a read error may be responsible. The chain combines TRBV7-9 with TRBJ1-1; D is unresolved. CDR3 length equals 12 residues. CDR1 is SEHNR, CDR2 FQNEAQ, per germline (reference sequence). CDR3 nucleotide sequence: TGTGCCGGCAGTTACACAAACACTGAAGCTTTCTTT. This sequence encodes CAGSYTNTEAFF.

This clone was observed a few times. This sequence joins TRBV7-9 and TRBJ1-1; TRBD1 is a possible D gene (5 bases). Germline V gene lookup returns CDR1 SEHNR and CDR2 FQNEAQ (reference sequence). V gave up 5 bases and J gave up 1 base, with 17 bases separating them. This CDR3 has 16 amino acids. Here the CDR3 reads CASSPRGAGENTEAFF. In DNA, the CDR3 is TGTGCCAGCAGCCCCCGCGGGGCTGGGGAGAACACTGAAGCTTTCTTT.

The CDR3 region has the DNA TGTGCCAGCAGTTTGGCCTACAGGGACGGCTACACCTTC. Translated: CASSLAYRDGYTF. The V gene is TRBV28, the J gene TRBJ1-2; D is perhaps TRBD1 (6 bases). V lost 3 bases and J lost 8, with 13 bases in between. The CDR3 sequence is 13 residues long. Germline V gives CDR1 MDHEN, CDR2 SYDVKM.

The CDR3, as DNA: TGTGCCAGCAGTTACTGGACTCGACCCCACTACGAGCAGTACTTC. Translated: CASSYWTRPHYEQYF. The gene calls are TRBV6-5 and TRBJ2-7; D perhaps matches TRBD2 (5 bases). The CDR3 covers 15 residues. Trimming stripped 1 base from V and 3 bases from J, with 13 bases between. Germline V gene sequence: CDR1 MNHEY, CDR2 SVGAGI.

The chain uses TRBV6-5 and TRBJ2-5; TRBD1 matches at 7 bases. The germline gives CDR1 MNHEY, CDR2 SVGAGI. V lost 4 bases, J lost 4 bases, and 6 bases stayed unmatched. The CDR3 totals 14 residues. The CDR3, as DNA: TGTGCCAGCAGTTTTAACAGGGGTCCAGAGACCCAGTACTTC. It encodes CASSFNRGPETQYF.

The V gene is TRBV7-3, the J gene TRBJ2-1; tentative D call: TRBD2 (6 bases). The length of the CDR3 is 18 residues. Looked up from germline, CDR1 is SGHTA and CDR2 is FQGTGA. The germline V and J ends were trimmed by 4 bases and 6 bases, with 25 bases remaining between them. The CDR3 is CASSSTVVTSPLSNEQFF. The CDR3 DNA reads as TGTGCCAGCAGCTCGACGGTCGTAACTAGCCCTCTATCCAATGAGCAGTTCTTC.

V is TRBV7-2 and J is TRBJ1-2; D unresolved. V was clipped by 1 base and J by 2 bases, with 5 bases between them. Germline CDR1 SGHTA, CDR2 FQGNSA. This CDR3 spans 13 amino acids. The CDR3 nucleotides read TGTGCCAGCAGCTTAGAACGGAACTATGGCTACACCTTC. This translates into CASSLERNYGYTF.

This chain uses TRBV28 with TRBJ2-3; weak D call: TRBD2 (6 bases). Germline V gene sequence: CDR1 MDHEN, CDR2 SYDVKM. The CDR3 is made up of 13 amino acids. Trimming shortened V by 7 bases and J by 5 bases, and 13 bases separated the two germline ends. The CDR3 spells CASNGGTGDTQYF. DNA for the CDR3: TGTGCCAGCAATGGCGGGACGGGAGATACGCAGTATTTT.

The chain recombines TRBV5-8 with TRBJ1-1; D gene uncertain. Per the germline V gene, CDR1 is SGHTS and CDR2 is YDEGEE. The CDR3 runs 14 residues. V was clipped by 3 bases and J by 1 base, with 10 bases between them. CDR3 coding DNA: TGTGCCAGCAGCTATCCGGGATGGAACACTGAAGCTTTCTTT. Its protein product is CASSYPGWNTEAFF.

V and J are TRBV5-1 and TRBJ1-1, with TRBD1 matching over 7 bases. The CDR3 covers 18 residues. V gave up 1 base and J gave up 1 base; unmatched junction bases: 13. Germline V gene lookup returns CDR1 SGHRS and CDR2 YFSETQ. The CDR3, as DNA: TGCGCCAGCAGCTTGCGTAGTGGGACAGCGTTTACGAACACTGAAGCTTTCTTT. Its translation is CASSLRSGTAFTNTEAFF.

CDR3 coding DNA: TGTGCCAGCAGCAGGTTCGGGACAGCCAGTTCACCCCTCCACTTT. This gives the protein CASSRFGTASSPLHF. This rearrangement joins TRBV7-9 to TRBJ1-6; the match to TRBD1 covers 7 bases. Germline V gene data show CDR1 as SEHNR and CDR2 as FQNEAQ (reference sequence). V was clipped by 5 bases and J by 9 bases; unmatched bases: 10. CDR3 length equals 15 residues.

This clone was observed a handful of times. The V and J genes are TRBV5-6 and TRBJ2-1; D might be TRBD2 (6 bases). Between the trimmed V and J ends, which lost 0 bases and 0 bases, there was a span of 16 bases. There are 18 residues in the CDR3. Looked up from germline, CDR1 is SGHDT and CDR2 is YYEEEE. The CDR3: CASSLGPRAGFSYNEQFF. CDR3 DNA sequence: TGTGCCAGCAGCTTGGGGCCCCGGGCGGGATTCTCCTACAATGAGCAGTTCTTC.